This T cell receptor (beta chain) stems from a study of T cell responses to AZD1222 COVID-19 vaccine. Study-level findings and limits: Only a handful of AZD1222 recipients, several in all, had baseline seropositivity.

Using immunoSEQ multiplex PCR, the repertoire was profiled, and TCRdb retains in-frame clones only, with some absent. The sample yields about 140,000 clones, more than 85% seen once. With 6 bases removed from V and 5 bases from J, the gap between germline ends came to 13 bases. The CDR3 extends over 14 amino acids. The germline V gene has CDR1 MNHEY and CDR2 SVGAGI. With respect to this clone: What it binds is not known.

This material consisted of peripheral blood, taken on day 0 of AZD1222 vaccination. The chain recombines TRBV6-5 with TRBJ1-4; D might be TRBD1 (6 bases). This receptor was taken from an adult in good health. CDR3 loop: CASRGGRENEKLFF. CDR3 bases: TGTGCCAGCAGAGGGGGACGGGAAAATGAAAAACTGTTTTTT.